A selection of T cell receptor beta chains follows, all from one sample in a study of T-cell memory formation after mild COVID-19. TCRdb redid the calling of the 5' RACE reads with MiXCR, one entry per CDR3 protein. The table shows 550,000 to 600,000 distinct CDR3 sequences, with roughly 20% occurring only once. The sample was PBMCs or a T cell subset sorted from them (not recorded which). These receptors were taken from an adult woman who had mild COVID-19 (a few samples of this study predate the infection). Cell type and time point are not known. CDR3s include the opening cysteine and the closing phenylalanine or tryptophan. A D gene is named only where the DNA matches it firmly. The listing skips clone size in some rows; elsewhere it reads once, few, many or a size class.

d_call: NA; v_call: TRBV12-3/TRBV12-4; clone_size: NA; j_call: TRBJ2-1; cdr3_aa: CASRWQVDEQFF; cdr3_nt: TGTGCCAGCAGGTGGCAGGTTGATGAGCAGTTCTTC
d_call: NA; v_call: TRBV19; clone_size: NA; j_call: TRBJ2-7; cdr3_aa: CASSIDPGRTYEQYF; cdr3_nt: TGTGCCAGTAGTATAGACCCCGGCCGTACCTACGAGCAGTACTTC
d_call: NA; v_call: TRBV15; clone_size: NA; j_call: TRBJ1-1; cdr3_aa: CATSTSRRSNTEAFF; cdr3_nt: TGTGCCACCAGCACTTCGCGCAGGTCGAACACTGAAGCTTTCTTT
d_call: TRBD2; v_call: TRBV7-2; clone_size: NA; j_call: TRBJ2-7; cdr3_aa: CASSLELAGPGEQYF; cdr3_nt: TGTGCCAGCAGCTTAGAACTAGCGGGGCCGGGCGAGCAGTACTTC
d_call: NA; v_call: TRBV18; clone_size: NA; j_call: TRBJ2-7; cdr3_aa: CASSPSAVGEQYF; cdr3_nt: TGTGCCAGCTCGCCATCTGCGGTTGGGGAGCAGTACTTC
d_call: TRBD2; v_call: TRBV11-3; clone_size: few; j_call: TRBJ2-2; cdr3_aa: CASSSIQRTSGRGELFF; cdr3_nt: TGTGCCAGCAGCTCCATACAGAGGACTAGCGGGAGAGGGGAGCTGTTTTTT
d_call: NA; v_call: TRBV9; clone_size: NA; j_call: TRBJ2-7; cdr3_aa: CASSVNARTPSYEQYF; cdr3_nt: TGTGCCAGCAGCGTAAACGCTCGGACACCCTCCTACGAGCAGTACTTC
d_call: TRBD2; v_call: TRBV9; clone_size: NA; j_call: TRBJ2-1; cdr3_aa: CASSRPGGSPFEQFF; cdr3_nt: TGTGCCAGCAGCAGACCGGGGGGGTCGCCCTTCGAGCAGTTCTTC
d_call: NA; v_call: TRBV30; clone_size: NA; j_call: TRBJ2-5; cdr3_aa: CACPGSGRGETQYF; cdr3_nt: TGTGCCTGTCCCGGGTCCGGTCGGGGGGAGACCCAGTACTTC
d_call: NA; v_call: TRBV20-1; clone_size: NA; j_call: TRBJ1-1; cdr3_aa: CRSTKGGTEAFF; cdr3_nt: TGCAGATCGACGAAAGGGGGGACTGAAGCTTTCTTT
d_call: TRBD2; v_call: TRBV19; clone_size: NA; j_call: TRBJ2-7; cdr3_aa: CASSAGRAYEQYF; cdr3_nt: TGTGCCAGTAGTGCAGGGAGGGCCTACGAGCAGTACTTC
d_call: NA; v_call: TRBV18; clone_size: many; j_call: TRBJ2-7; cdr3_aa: CASQLGRSSYEQYF; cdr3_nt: TGTGCCAGCCAGCTTGGGCGGAGCTCCTACGAGCAGTACTTC
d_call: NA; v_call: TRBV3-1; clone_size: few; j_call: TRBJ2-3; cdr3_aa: CASSQVGGDYTDTQYF; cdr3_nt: TGTGCCAGCAGCCAAGTAGGGGGGGACTACACAGATACGCAGTATTTT
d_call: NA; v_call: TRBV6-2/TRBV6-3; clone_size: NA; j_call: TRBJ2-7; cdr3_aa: CASSYSTIRHTPYEQYF; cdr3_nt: TGTGCCAGCAGTTACTCAACCATACGACACACCCCGTACGAGCAGTACTTC
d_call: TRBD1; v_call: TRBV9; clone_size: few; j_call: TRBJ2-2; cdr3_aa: CASSPGQGRITGELFF; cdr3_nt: TGTGCCAGCAGCCCTGGACAGGGCCGGATCACCGGGGAGCTGTTTTTT
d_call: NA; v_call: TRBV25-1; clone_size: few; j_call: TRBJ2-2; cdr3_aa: CASSEGFANTGELFF; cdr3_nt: TGTGCCAGCAGTGAAGGGTTCGCGAACACCGGGGAGCTGTTTTTT
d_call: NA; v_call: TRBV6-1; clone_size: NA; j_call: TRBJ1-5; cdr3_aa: CATGYNQPQHF; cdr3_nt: TGTGCCACAGGGTACAATCAGCCCCAGCATTTT
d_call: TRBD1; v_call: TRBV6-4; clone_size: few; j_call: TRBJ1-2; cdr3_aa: CASSDPTRGCGQGYGYTF; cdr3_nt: TGTGCCAGCAGTGACCCAACGAGAGGATGCGGACAGGGCTATGGCTACACCTTC
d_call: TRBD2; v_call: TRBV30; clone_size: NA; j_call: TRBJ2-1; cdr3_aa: CAWRPLAGDQFF; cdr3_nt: TGTGCCTGGAGGCCCCTAGCGGGGGATCAGTTCTTC
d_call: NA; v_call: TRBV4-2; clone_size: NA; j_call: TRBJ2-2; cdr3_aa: CATRQVPNTGELFF; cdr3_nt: TGTGCCACTAGACAGGTTCCGAACACCGGGGAGCTGTTTTTT
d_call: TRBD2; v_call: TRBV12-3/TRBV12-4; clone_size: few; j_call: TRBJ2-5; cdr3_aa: CASSAAGTSGETQYF; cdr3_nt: TGTGCCAGCAGTGCCGCCGGGACTAGTGGAGAGACCCAGTACTTC
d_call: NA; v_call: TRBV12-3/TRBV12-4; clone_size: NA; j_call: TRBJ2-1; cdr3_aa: CASSPPQREWSYNEQFF; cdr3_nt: TGTGCCAGCAGTCCTCCCCAGAGGGAGTGGTCCTACAATGAGCAGTTCTTC
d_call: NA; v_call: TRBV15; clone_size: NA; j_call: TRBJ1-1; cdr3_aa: CATSSSTRTEAFF; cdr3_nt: TGTGCCACCAGCAGTTCGACGCGCACTGAAGCTTTCTTT
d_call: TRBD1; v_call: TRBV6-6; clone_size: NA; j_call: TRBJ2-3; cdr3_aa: CASRDRAGTDTQYF; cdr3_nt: TGTGCCAGCAGGGACAGGGCCGGCACAGATACGCAGTATTTT
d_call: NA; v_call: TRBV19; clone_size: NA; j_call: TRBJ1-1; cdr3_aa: CASTPSGGNTEAFF; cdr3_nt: TGTGCCAGTACCCCAAGCGGCGGGAACACTGAAGCTTTCTTT